Each of the 11 T cell receptor beta chains below was sequenced from the same sample in a study of blood T cell repertoires in COVID-19. Using immunoSEQ multiplex PCR, the repertoire was profiled, and TCRdb retains in-frame clones only, with some absent. The sample lists tens of thousands of clones; about 86% were seen once. Material: peripheral blood. Every receptor here comes from a woman of 80 years or more in a cohort sampled during active or convalescent COVID-19.

The V and J genes are TRBV10-1 and TRBJ1-5; D unclear. The V gene lost 2 bases and the J gene lost 4 bases, with 6 bases spanning the gap. The CDR3 extends over 13 amino acids. Germline V gene lookup returns CDR1 WNHNN and CDR2 SYGVQD (reference sequence). The CDR3 region has the DNA TGCGCCAGCAGTGAGGGAGGGAATCAGCCCCAGCATTTT. Amino acid sequence: CASSEGGNQPQHF.

The V call is TRBV7-9, the J call TRBJ1-4, with 7 bases identical to TRBD1. Germline trimming cut 5 bases from V and 0 bases from J; bases unmatched to any gene: 12. Germline CDR1 is SEHNR and CDR2 is FQNEAQ (reference sequence). CDR3 length: 18 residues. CDR3 nucleotides: TGTGCCAGCAGCCCTCTGACAGGGCCTGTATCAACTAATGAAAAACTGTTTTTT. This translates into CASSPLTGPVSTNEKLFF.

The chain employs TRBV27 and TRBJ2-1, with TRBD2 matching 8 bases. Per germline, CDR1 MNHEY and CDR2 SMNVEV (reference sequence). The CDR3 runs 15 residues. The ends lost 7 bases at V and 4 bases at J; junction bases unmatched: 9. The CDR3 here is CASKALAESYNEQFF. In DNA, the CDR3 is TGTGCCAGCAAGGCACTAGCGGAGTCTTACAATGAGCAGTTCTTC.

The chain couples TRBV11-2 to TRBJ2-1; 7 positions agree with TRBD2. Germline lookup yields CDR1 SGHAT and CDR2 FQNNGV. V trimming: 5 bases; J trimming: 4 bases; junction bases outside the gene matches: 14. This CDR3 region has 17 residues. The CDR3 sequence is CASSLSGGSGFYNEQFF. The CDR3 DNA reads as TGTGCCAGCAGCCTGAGTGGAGGTAGCGGGTTTTACAATGAGCAGTTCTTC.

The chain uses TRBV7-9 and TRBJ1-1; unclear D gene. Trimming shortened V by 4 bases and J by 3 bases, and 9 bases separated the two germline ends. This CDR3 is built from 13 residues. Germline-derived CDR1 and CDR2 are SEHNR and FQNEAQ (reference sequence). The CDR3 protein is CASSSLRDTEAFF. The CDR3 DNA is TGTGCCAGCAGCTCCCTGAGGGACACTGAAGCTTTCTTT.

The chain is built from TRBV3-1 (or the pseudogene TRBV3-2) and TRBJ1-1, with TRBD1 as a possible D gene (6 bases). From germline, CDR1 is LGHDT and CDR2 YNNKEL (reference sequence). The CDR3 has 16 amino acids. V was cut by 0 bases and J by 3 bases, with 14 bases left in between. The CDR3 DNA follows: TGTGCCAGCAGCCAAGACCCACCCGGGACACACACTGAAGCTTTCTTT. It translates to CASSQDPPGTHTEAFF.

CDR3 residues: CASSFPGSTDTQYF. The CDR3 bases are TGCGCCAGCAGCTTCCCGGGAAGCACAGATACGCAGTATTTT. The chain combines TRBV5-1 with TRBJ2-3; maybe TRBD2 (5 bases). With 2 bases removed from V and 0 bases from J, the gap between germline ends came to 7 bases. The CDR3 length is 14 residues. CDR1 is SGHRS, CDR2 YFSETQ, per germline. Using reference TRBV5-1 and TRBJ2-3 for the parts outside the CDR3, the full variable domain is KAGVTQTPRYLIKTRGQQVTLSCSPISGHRSVSWYQQTPGQGLQFLFEYFSETQRNKGNFPGRFSGRQFSNSRSEMNVSTLELGDSALYLCASSFPGSTDTQYFGPGTRLTVL.

The chain carries TRBV7-6 and TRBJ2-5; maybe TRBD1 (5 bases). CDR1 SGHVS and CDR2 FNYEAQ come from the germline V gene. Between the trimmed V and J ends, which lost 5 bases and 2 bases, there was a span of 15 bases. CDR3 length equals 15 residues. The CDR3 DNA reads TGTGCCAGCAGCCCCCCAGGGTTTGGGCAAGAGACCCAGTACTTC. As protein: CASSPPGFGQETQYF.

The J gene is TRBJ2-1, the V gene TRBV19, with TRBD2 matching over 11 bases. CDR3 length: 15 amino acids. Germline CDR1 reads LNHDA; CDR2 reads SQIVND (reference sequence). The trim removed 3 bases at V and 7 bases at J, leaving 5 bases unmatched. CDR3 region: CASSMRVAGGNEQFF. Here the CDR3 DNA reads TGTGCCAGTAGTATGAGGGTAGCGGGAGGGAATGAGCAGTTCTTC.

The chain links TRBV2 to TRBJ1-5, with D hard to call. CDR3 length: 12 amino acids. CDR1 SNHLY and CDR2 FYNNEI come from the germline V gene. V shed 3 bases and J shed 6 bases, with 6 bases lying between them. Here the CDR3 DNA reads TGTGCCAGCAGTGAGTTCAGTCAGCCCCAGCATTTT. Translating gives CASSEFSQPQHF.

The chain combines TRBV5-1 with TRBJ2-5, with D maybe TRBD2 (6 bases). The CDR3 has 14 residues. Trimming stripped 4 bases from V and 2 bases from J, with 12 bases between. The germline CDR1 and CDR2 sequences are SGHRS and YFSETQ. CDR3 protein: CASSPGLTQETQYF. In nucleotides, the CDR3 is TGCGCCAGCAGCCCGGGACTTACACAAGAGACCCAGTACTTC.